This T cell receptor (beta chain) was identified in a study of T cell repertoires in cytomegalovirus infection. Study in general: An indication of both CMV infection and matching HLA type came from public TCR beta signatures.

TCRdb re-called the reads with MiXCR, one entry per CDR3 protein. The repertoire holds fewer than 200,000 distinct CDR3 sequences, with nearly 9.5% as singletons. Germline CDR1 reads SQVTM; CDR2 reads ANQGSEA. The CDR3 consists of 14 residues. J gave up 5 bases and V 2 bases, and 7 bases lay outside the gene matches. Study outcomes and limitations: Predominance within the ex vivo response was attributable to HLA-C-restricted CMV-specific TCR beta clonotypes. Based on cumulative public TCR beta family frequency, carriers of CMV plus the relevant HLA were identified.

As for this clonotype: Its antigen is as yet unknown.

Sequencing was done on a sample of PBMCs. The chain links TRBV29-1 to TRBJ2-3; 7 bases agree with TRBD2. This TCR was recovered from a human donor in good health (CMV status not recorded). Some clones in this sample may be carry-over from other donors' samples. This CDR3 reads CSVESRGKGDTQYF. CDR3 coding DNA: TGCAGCGTTGAATCGCGGGGGAAGGGAGATACGCAGTATTTT.